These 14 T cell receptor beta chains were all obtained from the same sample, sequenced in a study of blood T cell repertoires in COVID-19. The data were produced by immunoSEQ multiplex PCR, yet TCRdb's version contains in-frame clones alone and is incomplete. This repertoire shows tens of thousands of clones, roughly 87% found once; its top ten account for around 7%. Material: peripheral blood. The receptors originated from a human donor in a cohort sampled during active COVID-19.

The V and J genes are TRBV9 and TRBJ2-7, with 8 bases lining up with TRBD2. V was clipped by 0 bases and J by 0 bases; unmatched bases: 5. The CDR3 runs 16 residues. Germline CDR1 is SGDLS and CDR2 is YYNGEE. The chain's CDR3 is CASSVEGSGNSYEQYF. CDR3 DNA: TGTGCCAGCAGCGTAGAGGGTAGCGGGAACTCCTACGAGCAGTACTTC.

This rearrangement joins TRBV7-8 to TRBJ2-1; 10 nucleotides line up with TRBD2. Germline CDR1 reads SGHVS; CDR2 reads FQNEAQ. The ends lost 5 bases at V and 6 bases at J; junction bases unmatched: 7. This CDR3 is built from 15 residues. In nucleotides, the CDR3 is TGTGCCAGCAGCCCCCGGACTAGCGGAAGCAATGAGCAGTTCTTC. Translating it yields CASSPRTSGSNEQFF. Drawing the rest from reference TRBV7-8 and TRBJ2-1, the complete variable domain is GAGVSQSPRYKVAKRGQDVALRCDPISGHVSLFWYQQALGQGPEFLTYFQNEAQLDKSGLPSDRFFAERPEGSVSTLKIQRTQQEDSAVYLCASSPRTSGSNEQFFGPGTRLTVL.

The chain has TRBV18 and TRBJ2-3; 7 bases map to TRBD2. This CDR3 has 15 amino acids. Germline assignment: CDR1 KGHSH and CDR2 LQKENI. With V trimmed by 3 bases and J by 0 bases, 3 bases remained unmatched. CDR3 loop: CASSPGGLSTDTQYF. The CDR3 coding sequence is TGTGCCAGCTCACCGGGAGGGCTGAGCACAGATACGCAGTATTTT. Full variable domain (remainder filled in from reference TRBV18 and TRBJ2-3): NAGVMQNPRHLVRRRGQEARLRCSPMKGHSHVYWYRQLPEEGLKFMVYLQKENIIDESGMPKERFSAEFPKEGPSILRIQQVVRGDSAAYFCASSPGGLSTDTQYFGPGTRLTVL.

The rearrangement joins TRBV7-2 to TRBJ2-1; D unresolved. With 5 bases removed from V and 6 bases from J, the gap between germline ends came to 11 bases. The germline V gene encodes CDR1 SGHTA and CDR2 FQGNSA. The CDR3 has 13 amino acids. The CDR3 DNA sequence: TGTGCCAGCAGCCCAAACGTACTCAATGAGCAGTTCTTC. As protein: CASSPNVLNEQFF.

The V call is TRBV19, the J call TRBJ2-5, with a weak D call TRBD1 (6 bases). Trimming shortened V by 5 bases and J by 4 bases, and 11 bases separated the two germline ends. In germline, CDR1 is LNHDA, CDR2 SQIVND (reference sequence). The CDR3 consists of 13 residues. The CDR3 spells CASSVTGSETQYF. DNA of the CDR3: TGTGCCAGTAGTGTTACAGGGTCAGAGACCCAGTACTTC.

The CDR3 sequence is CASGRDRAYHEQYF. The CDR3 DNA sequence: TGTGCCAGCGGGCGGGACAGGGCTTACCACGAGCAGTACTTC. The V call is TRBV3-1 (or the pseudogene TRBV3-2), the J call TRBJ2-7; 9 bases match TRBD1. The germline gives CDR1 LGHDT, CDR2 YNNKEL (reference sequence). The CDR3 consists of 14 residues. V was clipped by 8 bases and J by 5 bases; unmatched bases: 10.

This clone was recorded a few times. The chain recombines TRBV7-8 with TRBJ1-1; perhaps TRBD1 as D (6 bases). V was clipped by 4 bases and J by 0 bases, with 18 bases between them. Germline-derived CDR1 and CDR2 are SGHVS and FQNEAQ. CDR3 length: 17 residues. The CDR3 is CASSSGQTGPLNTEAFF. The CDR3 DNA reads TGTGCCAGCAGCTCAGGACAGACGGGTCCGTTGAACACTGAAGCTTTCTTT.

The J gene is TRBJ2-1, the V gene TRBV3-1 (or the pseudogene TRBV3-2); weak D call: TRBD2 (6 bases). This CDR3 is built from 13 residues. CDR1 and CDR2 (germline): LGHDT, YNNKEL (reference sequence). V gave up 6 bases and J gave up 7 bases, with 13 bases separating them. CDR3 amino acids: CASRLGRGNEQFF. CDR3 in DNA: TGTGCCAGCAGACTAGGCCGGGGGAATGAGCAGTTCTTC.

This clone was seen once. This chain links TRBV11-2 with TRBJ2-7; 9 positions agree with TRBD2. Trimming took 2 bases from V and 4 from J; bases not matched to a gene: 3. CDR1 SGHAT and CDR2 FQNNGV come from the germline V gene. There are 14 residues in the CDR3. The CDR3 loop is CASSLWREGYEQYF. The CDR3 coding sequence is TGTGCCAGCAGCTTATGGCGGGAGGGATACGAGCAGTACTTC.

The CDR3 DNA sequence: TGTGCCAGCAGGGAACTTACCGGGACTAGCGGGAGGGCCCTCTTAGATACGCAGTATTTT. Translation gives CASRELTGTSGRALLDTQYF. The rearrangement links TRBV28 to TRBJ2-3; 16 bases align to TRBD2. Losses at the gene ends were 6 bases for V and 5 bases for J; bases not matched to a gene: 17. Germline V gene lookup returns CDR1 MDHEN and CDR2 SYDVKM. The CDR3 spans 20 residues. Together with reference TRBV28 and TRBJ2-3, the CDR3 gives the full variable domain: DVKVTQSSRYLVKRTGEKVFLECVQDMDHENMFWYRQDPGLGLRLIYFSYDVKMKEKGDIPEGYSVSREKKERFSLILESASTNQTSMYLCASRELTGTSGRALLDTQYFGPGTRLTVL.

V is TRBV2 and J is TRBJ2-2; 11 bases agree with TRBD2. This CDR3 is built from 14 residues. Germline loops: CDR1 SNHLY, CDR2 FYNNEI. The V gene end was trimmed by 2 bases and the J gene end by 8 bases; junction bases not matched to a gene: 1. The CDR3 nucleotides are TGTGCCAGCAGTGAACTAGCGGGGGGAGGGGAGCTGTTTTTT. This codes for CASSELAGGGELFF.

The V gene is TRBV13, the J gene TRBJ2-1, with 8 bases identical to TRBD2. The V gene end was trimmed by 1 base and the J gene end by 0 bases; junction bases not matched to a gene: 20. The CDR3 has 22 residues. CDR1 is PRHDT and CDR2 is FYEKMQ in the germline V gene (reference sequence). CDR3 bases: TGTGCCAGCAGCTTAGTTCGAGGCGGCGGTAGCGGGGCCCTGAGCTCCTACAATGAGCAGTTCTTC. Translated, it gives CASSLVRGGGSGALSSYNEQFF. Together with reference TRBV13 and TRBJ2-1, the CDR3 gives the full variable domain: AAGVIQSPRHLIKEKRETATLKCYPIPRHDTVYWYQQGPGQDPQFLISFYEKMQSDKGSIPDRFSAQQFSDYHSELNMSSLELGDSALYFCASSLVRGGGSGALSSYNEQFFGPGTRLTVL.

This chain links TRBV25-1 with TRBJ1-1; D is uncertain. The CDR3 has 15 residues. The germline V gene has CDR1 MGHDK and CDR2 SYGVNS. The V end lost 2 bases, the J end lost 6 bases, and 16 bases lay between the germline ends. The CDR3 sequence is CASSEGGGHAAEAFF. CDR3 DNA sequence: TGTGCCAGCAGTGAAGGAGGAGGTCACGCGGCTGAAGCTTTCTTT.

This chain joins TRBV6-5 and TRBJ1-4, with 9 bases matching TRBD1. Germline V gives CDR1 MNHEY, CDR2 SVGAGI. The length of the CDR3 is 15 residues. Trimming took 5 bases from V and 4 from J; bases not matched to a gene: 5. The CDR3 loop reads CASSKTGGFNEKLFF. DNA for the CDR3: TGTGCCAGCAGTAAGACAGGGGGTTTTAATGAAAAACTGTTTTTT.